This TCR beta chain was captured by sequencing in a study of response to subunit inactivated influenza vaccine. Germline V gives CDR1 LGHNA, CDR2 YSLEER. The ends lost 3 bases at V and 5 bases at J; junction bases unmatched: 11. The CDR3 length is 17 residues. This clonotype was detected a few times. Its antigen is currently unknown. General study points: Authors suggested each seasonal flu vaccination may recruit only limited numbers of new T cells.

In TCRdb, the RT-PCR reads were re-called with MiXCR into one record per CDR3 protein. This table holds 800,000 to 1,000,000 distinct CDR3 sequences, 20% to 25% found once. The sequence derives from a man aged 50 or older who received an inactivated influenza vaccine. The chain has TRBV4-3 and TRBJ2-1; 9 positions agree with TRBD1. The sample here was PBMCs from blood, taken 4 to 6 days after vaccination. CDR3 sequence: CASSHLNRDRADNEQFF. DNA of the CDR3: TGCGCCAGCAGCCACTTAAACCGGGACAGGGCAGACAATGAGCAGTTCTTC.